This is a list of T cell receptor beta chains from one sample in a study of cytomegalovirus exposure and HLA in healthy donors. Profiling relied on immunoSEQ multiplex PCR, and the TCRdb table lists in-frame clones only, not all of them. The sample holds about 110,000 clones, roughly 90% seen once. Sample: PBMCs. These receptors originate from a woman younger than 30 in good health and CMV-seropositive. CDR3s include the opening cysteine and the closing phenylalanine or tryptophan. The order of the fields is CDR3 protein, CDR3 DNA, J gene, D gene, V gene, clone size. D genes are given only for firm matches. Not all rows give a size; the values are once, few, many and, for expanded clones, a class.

CDR3aa: CASSVVPGLAGLETQYF; CDR3nt: TGTGCCAGCAGCGTAGTTCCGGGACTAGCGGGGCTAGAGACCCAGTACTTC; j_gene: TRBJ2-5; d_gene: TRBD2; v_gene: TRBV9; abundance: -
CDR3aa: CARRPTGTGGRTDTQYF; CDR3nt: TGTGCCAGGAGACCTACCGGGACAGGGGGTCGCACAGATACGCAGTATTTT; j_gene: TRBJ2-3; d_gene: TRBD1; v_gene: TRBV14; abundance: -
CDR3aa: CASSQEPGGSNQPQHF; CDR3nt: TGCGCCAGCAGCCAAGAGCCGGGGGGGAGCAATCAGCCCCAGCATTTT; j_gene: TRBJ1-5; d_gene: -; v_gene: TRBV4-1; abundance: -
CDR3aa: CASSLDVWDRGLPDTQYF; CDR3nt: TGTGCCAGCAGCTTAGATGTCTGGGACAGGGGTCTGCCAGATACGCAGTATTTT; j_gene: TRBJ2-3; d_gene: TRBD1; v_gene: TRBV11-2; abundance: -
CDR3aa: CASSYDRVNTGELFF; CDR3nt: TGCGCCAGCAGCTACGACAGGGTGAACACCGGGGAGCTGTTTTTT; j_gene: TRBJ2-2; d_gene: TRBD1; v_gene: TRBV4-3; abundance: -
CDR3aa: CASSPRGGAVEQYF; CDR3nt: TGTGCCAGCAGTCCCCGGGGGGGGGCCGTCGAGCAGTACTTC; j_gene: TRBJ2-7; d_gene: TRBD2; v_gene: TRBV27; abundance: once
CDR3aa: CASSTTGTGRTEAFF; CDR3nt: TGTGCCAGCAGTACCACAGGGACAGGGCGAACTGAAGCTTTCTTT; j_gene: TRBJ1-1; d_gene: TRBD1; v_gene: TRBV25-1; abundance: -
CDR3aa: CASSLDGGLAGGQNTDTQYF; CDR3nt: TGTGCCAGCAGTTTAGACGGGGGACTAGCGGGGGGGCAAAACACAGATACGCAGTATTTT; j_gene: TRBJ2-3; d_gene: TRBD2; v_gene: TRBV27; abundance: -
CDR3aa: CASSSGLYGYTF; CDR3nt: TGTGCCAGCAGTTCAGGGCTCTATGGCTACACCTTC; j_gene: TRBJ1-2; d_gene: -; v_gene: TRBV28; abundance: -
CDR3aa: CASSFPRGYEQYF; CDR3nt: TGTGCCAGCAGCTTCCCCAGGGGCTACGAGCAGTACTTC; j_gene: TRBJ2-7; d_gene: -; v_gene: TRBV11-1; abundance: -
CDR3aa: CASWAYGYTF; CDR3nt: TGTGCCAGCTGGGCCTATGGCTACACCTTC; j_gene: TRBJ1-2; d_gene: -; v_gene: TRBV6-5; abundance: -
CDR3aa: CASSKGLNNEQFF; CDR3nt: TGTGCCAGCTCTAAGGGGCTAAACAATGAGCAGTTCTTC; j_gene: TRBJ2-1; d_gene: -; v_gene: TRBV18; abundance: -
CDR3aa: CSVEDSRSYTF; CDR3nt: TGCAGCGTTGAAGATTCCAGGAGCTACACCTTC; j_gene: TRBJ1-2; d_gene: -; v_gene: TRBV29-1; abundance: few
CDR3aa: CASSYTGGDQPQHF; CDR3nt: TGTGCCAGCAGCTACACAGGGGGGGATCAGCCCCAGCATTTT; j_gene: TRBJ1-5; d_gene: TRBD1; v_gene: TRBV5-6; abundance: -
CDR3aa: CASSLRGRSRQETQYF; CDR3nt: TGTGCCAGCAGCTTGAGAGGAAGAAGTCGGCAAGAGACCCAGTACTTC; j_gene: TRBJ2-5; d_gene: -; v_gene: TRBV5-6; abundance: -
CDR3aa: CASSYGPNQPQHF; CDR3nt: TGTGCCAGCAGTTACGGGCCCAATCAGCCCCAGCATTTT; j_gene: TRBJ1-5; d_gene: -; v_gene: TRBV6-5; abundance: -
CDR3aa: CASSFQGYNEQFF; CDR3nt: TGTGCCAGCAGTTTTCAGGGATACAATGAGCAGTTCTTC; j_gene: TRBJ2-1; d_gene: -; v_gene: TRBV27; abundance: once
CDR3aa: CATSRATGGAYEQYF; CDR3nt: TGTGCCACCAGCAGAGCGACAGGGGGGGCCTACGAGCAGTACTTC; j_gene: TRBJ2-7; d_gene: TRBD1; v_gene: TRBV15; abundance: -
CDR3aa: CASSDSRATDTQYF; CDR3nt: TGTGCCAGCAGCGATAGCAGGGCCACAGATACGCAGTATTTT; j_gene: TRBJ2-3; d_gene: -; v_gene: TRBV9; abundance: -
CDR3aa: CASWTGVGTEAFF; CDR3nt: TGTGCCAGCTGGACAGGGGTCGGAACTGAAGCTTTCTTT; j_gene: TRBJ1-1; d_gene: TRBD1; v_gene: TRBV6-5; abundance: few
CDR3aa: CASSMGDLEAFF; CDR3nt: TGTGCCAGTAGTATGGGAGATCTTGAAGCTTTCTTT; j_gene: TRBJ1-1; d_gene: -; v_gene: TRBV19; abundance: -
CDR3aa: CASISTGLTEAFF; CDR3nt: TGTGCCAGCATTTCCACAGGGCTCACTGAAGCTTTCTTT; j_gene: TRBJ1-1; d_gene: -; v_gene: TRBV28; abundance: -
CDR3aa: CASPSREAYEQYF; CDR3nt: TGTGCCAGCCCCTCCCGGGAAGCCTACGAGCAGTACTTC; j_gene: TRBJ2-7; d_gene: -; v_gene: TRBV7-8; abundance: -
CDR3aa: CASSEAPGQLEKLFF; CDR3nt: TGTGCCAGCAGTGAAGCACCGGGACAGCTCGAAAAACTGTTTTTT; j_gene: TRBJ1-4; d_gene: TRBD1; v_gene: TRBV6-1; abundance: -
CDR3aa: CASSVDRGTGELFF; CDR3nt: TGTGCCAGCAGCGTTGACAGGGGTACCGGGGAGCTGTTTTTT; j_gene: TRBJ2-2; d_gene: TRBD1; v_gene: TRBV9; abundance: -
CDR3aa: CATHLGTGDGYTF; CDR3nt: TGTGCCACCCATCTAGGGACAGGGGATGGCTACACCTTC; j_gene: TRBJ1-2; d_gene: TRBD1; v_gene: TRBV2; abundance: -
CDR3aa: CASSYRGAGRELFF; CDR3nt: TGTGCCAGCAGTTACAGGGGCGCTGGACGGGAGCTGTTTTTT; j_gene: TRBJ2-2; d_gene: -; v_gene: TRBV6-6; abundance: -
CDR3aa: CSVSQTGMETQYF; CDR3nt: TGCAGCGTGAGTCAGACAGGGATGGAGACCCAGTACTTC; j_gene: TRBJ2-5; d_gene: TRBD1; v_gene: TRBV29-1; abundance: -
CDR3aa: CASSLNSQETQYF; CDR3nt: TGCGCCAGCAGCTTGAACAGTCAAGAGACCCAGTACTTC; j_gene: TRBJ2-5; d_gene: -; v_gene: TRBV5-1; abundance: -
CDR3aa: CASSRGGNSPLHF; CDR3nt: TGTGCCAGCAGTCGGGGGGGGAATTCACCCCTCCACTTT; j_gene: TRBJ1-6; d_gene: -; v_gene: TRBV7-7; abundance: -